The rows below give T cell receptor beta chains drawn from one sample of a study of blood T cells in healthy people across ages. Each CDR3 protein gets one entry after TCRdb re-called the 5' RACE reads with MiXCR. The profile covers approximately 1,100,000 distinct CDR3 sequences, with over 35% appearing a single time and under 20% taken by the ten largest. What was sequenced was blood. These receptors came from an older woman in good health. Both conserved end residues are part of each CDR3. The order of the fields is V gene, D gene, J gene, clone size, CDR3 DNA, CDR3 protein. A D gene is named only where the DNA matches it firmly. The listing skips clone size in some rows; elsewhere it reads once, few, many or a size class.

>TRBV7-9|-|TRBJ2-1|few
TGTGCCAGCAGCTCCCTTACAGGGAAGACACACAATGAGCAGTTCTTC
CASSSLTGKTHNEQFF
>TRBV20-1|TRBD1|TRBJ2-1|-
TGCAGTGCTAAGTGGGACAGGAGCTCCTACAATGAGCAGTTCTTC
CSAKWDRSSYNEQFF
>TRBV21-1|-|TRBJ2-1|once
TGTGCCAGCAGCAAACCCATCGGATACAATGAGCAGTTCTTC
CASSKPIGYNEQFF
>TRBV29-1|TRBD1|TRBJ2-7|few
TGCAGCGTTGAGACTGGGGCAGGGGGAGAGCAGTACTTC
CSVETGAGGEQYF
>TRBV4-1|-|TRBJ2-3|few
TGCGCCAGCAGCCAAGATATCGGAGTCGGCACAGATACGCAGTATTTT
CASSQDIGVGTDTQYF
>TRBV7-7|TRBD2|TRBJ2-1|few
TGTGCCCTTATTAATAGCGGGATCCGCATTTACAATGAGCAGTTCTTC
CALINSGIRIYNEQFF
>TRBV21-1|-|TRBJ2-1|-
TGTGCCAGCAGGACTTCTTGCAATGAGCAGTTCTTC
CASRTSCNEQFF
>TRBV20-1|TRBD1|TRBJ1-5|-
TGCAGTGCTAGATCGCAGGGGGCCGGTAGCAATCGGCCCCAGCATTTT
CSARSQGAGSNRPQHF
>TRBV29-1|TRBD2|TRBJ2-2|-
TGCAGCGTTGATCAGTTAGCGGGAGGAAGCACCGGGGAGCTGTTTTTT
CSVDQLAGGSTGELFF
>TRBV2|-|TRBJ2-1|-
TGTGCCAGCTATGGTGGCGGGAGAGGGGGATACAATGAGCAGTTCTTC
CASYGGGRGGYNEQFF
>TRBV20-1|TRBD1|TRBJ2-7|-
TGCAGTGCTAGGTTTCCAAACCTGGGACAGGCCGGGAACTACGAGCAGTACTTC
CSARFPNLGQAGNYEQYF
>TRBV6-5|-|TRBJ2-3|few
TGTGCCAGCAGCCGAAGAACTGGGCGTAGCACAGATACGCAGTATTTT
CASSRRTGRSTDTQYF
>TRBV29-1|TRBD2|TRBJ2-3|-
TGCAGCGGCTCAGGTGGAGCGGGAGTTGTAGATACGCAGTATTTT
CSGSGGAGVVDTQYF
>TRBV20-1|-|TRBJ1-1|-
TGCAGGGCTAGAGAGGGGGAAGCTTTCTTT
CRAREGEAFF
>TRBV7-2|TRBD2|TRBJ2-1|-
TGTGCCAGCAGCTTCCCCGGACTAGGGAGGAATGAGCAGTTCTTC
CASSFPGLGRNEQFF
>TRBV29-1|TRBD2|TRBJ2-5|-
TGCGGCGCGGGACTAGCGCCCCAAGGGGGACAAGAGACCCAGTACTTC
CGAGLAPQGGQETQYF
>TRBV20-1|TRBD2|TRBJ2-3|-
TGCAGTGCTAGTCGTCCTAGCGGGGGGGCCGCAGATACGCAGTATTTT
CSASRPSGGAADTQYF
>TRBV18|TRBD2|TRBJ2-7|-
TGTGCCAGCTTACCAATCTTTGGACTAGACTACGAGCAGTACTTC
CASLPIFGLDYEQYF
>TRBV11-3|TRBD1|TRBJ2-5|few
TGTGCCAGCAGTCGGACAGGGGGATACCAAGAGACCCAGTACTTC
CASSRTGGYQETQYF
>TRBV10-2|TRBD1|TRBJ2-6|few
TGCGCCAGCGCGATCAGGGGGCCTGGGGCCAACGTCCTGACTTTC
CASAIRGPGANVLTF
>TRBV24-1|TRBD1|TRBJ2-1|-
TGTGCCACCGGGGATACGGGACAGGGGGCCATCTACAATGAGCAGTTCTTC
CATGDTGQGAIYNEQFF
>TRBV5-1|-|TRBJ2-5|few
TGCGCCAGCAGCTTGGCACAGGGTCCCCAAGAGACCCAGTACTTC
CASSLAQGPQETQYF
>TRBV5-1|-|TRBJ2-7|few
TGCGCCAGCAGCTCGACCGGACGGATATACGAGCAGTACTTC
CASSSTGRIYEQYF
>TRBV19|TRBD1|TRBJ1-2|-
TGTGCCACTAAGGGACAGGTGGACCTTCGCTATGGCTACACCTTC
CATKGQVDLRYGYTF
>TRBV28|-|TRBJ2-7|-
TGTGCCAGCCCCCGTTGGTCAATATTGGGCAGGGTGAGGCAGTACTTC
CASPRWSILGRVRQYF
>TRBV7-2|-|TRBJ2-4|-
TGTGCCAGCAGCCCCGTCGGGGGGCACGAAAACATTCAGTACTTC
CASSPVGGHENIQYF
>TRBV24-1|TRBD2|TRBJ2-2|-
TGTGCCACCAACCGGGAGGGCGGGAGAGGTACCGGGGAGCTGTTTTTT
CATNREGGRGTGELFF
>TRBV20-1|-|TRBJ2-7|-
TGCAGTGCTAGTTGGTCCTCCTACGAGCAGTACTTC
CSASWSSYEQYF
>TRBV3-1|-|TRBJ2-3|-
TGTGCCAGCAGCCAAGATTGGATTACGCAGTATTTT
CASSQDWITQYF
>TRBV29-1|TRBD1|TRBJ1-6|-
TGCAGCGTTGATGGGACAGTGATGAATTCACCCCTCCACTTT
CSVDGTVMNSPLHF
>TRBV6-5|-|TRBJ2-4|-
TGTGCCAGCAGTTTTCGACAGGACTTAGCCAAAAACATTCAGTACTTC
CASSFRQDLAKNIQYF
>TRBV5-1|TRBD2|TRBJ2-1|few
TGCGCCAGCAGCGCCCTAGCGGGATCTGCTGGAGAGCAGTTCTTC
CASSALAGSAGEQFF
>TRBV6-2/TRBV6-3|TRBD2|TRBJ2-1|-
TGTGCCACCCGGAGTTACCTGGGACTAGCGGGGAGCTCCTACAATGAGCAGTTCTTC
CATRSYLGLAGSSYNEQFF
>TRBV12-3/TRBV12-4|-|TRBJ2-1|few
TGTGCCAGCAGACCCAATTTGGGGGGACGCTACAATGAGCAGTTCTTC
CASRPNLGGRYNEQFF